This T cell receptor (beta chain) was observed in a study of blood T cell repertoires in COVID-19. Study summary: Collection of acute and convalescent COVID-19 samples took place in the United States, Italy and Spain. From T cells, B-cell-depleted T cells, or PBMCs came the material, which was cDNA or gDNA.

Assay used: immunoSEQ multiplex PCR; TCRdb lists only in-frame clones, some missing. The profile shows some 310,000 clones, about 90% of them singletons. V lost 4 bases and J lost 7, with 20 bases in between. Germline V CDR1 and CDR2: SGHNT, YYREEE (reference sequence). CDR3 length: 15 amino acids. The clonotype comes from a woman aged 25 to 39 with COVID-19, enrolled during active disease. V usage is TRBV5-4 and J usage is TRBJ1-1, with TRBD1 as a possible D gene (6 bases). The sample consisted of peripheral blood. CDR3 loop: CASSPDGGRTREAFF. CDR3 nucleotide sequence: TGTGCCAGCAGCCCCGACGGGGGGCGAACGCGTGAAGCTTTCTTT.